This T cell receptor beta chain is from a study of cytomegalovirus exposure and HLA in healthy donors. It was with 60 Vbeta and 13 Jbeta primers that the PCR ran. Per the study methods: The count from a later analysis was some 81 million unique TCR beta chains, some 12 million of them shared. TCRdb keeps only in-frame clones here, not all; method: immunoSEQ multiplex PCR. V and J calls and clone size follow that table, whereas D and trimming were derived from the DNA. The sample holds 65,000 or so clones, 62% seen once. Findings and limits, study-wide: V- and J-gene trimming of TCR beta was linked (in a later analysis) to a missense DCLRE1C variant.

With regard to this clone: Its antigen is not known.

The germline V and J ends were trimmed by 6 bases and 5 bases, with 20 bases remaining between them. CDR1 and CDR2 from the germline V gene are SNHLY and FYNNEI. This CDR3 is built from 16 residues. The V and J genes are TRBV2 and TRBJ2-1; D possibly corresponds to TRBD2 (6 bases). The material sequenced was PBMCs. This TCR was recovered from a man under 40 in good health and CMV-seronegative. As DNA, the CDR3 is TGTGCCAGCAGACCAAGAGGAACTAGCAGCCACAATGAGCAGTTCTTC. Residues: CASRPRGTSSHNEQFF.